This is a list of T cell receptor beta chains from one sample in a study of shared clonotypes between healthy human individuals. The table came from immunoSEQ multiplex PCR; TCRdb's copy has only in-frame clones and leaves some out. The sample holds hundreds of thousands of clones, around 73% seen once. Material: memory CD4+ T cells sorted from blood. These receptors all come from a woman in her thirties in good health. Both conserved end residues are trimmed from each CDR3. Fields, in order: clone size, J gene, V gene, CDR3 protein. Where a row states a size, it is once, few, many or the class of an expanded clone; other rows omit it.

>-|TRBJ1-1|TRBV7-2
ASSLAGPTNTEAF
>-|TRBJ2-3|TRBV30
AWSSGGFELNTQY
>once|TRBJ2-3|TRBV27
ASSPHLAGSDTQY
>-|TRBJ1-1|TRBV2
ASSERPGLNTEAF
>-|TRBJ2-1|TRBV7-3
ASSAQGTGASRYNEQF
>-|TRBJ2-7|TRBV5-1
ASSPLRGAYEQY
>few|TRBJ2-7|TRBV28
ASSLGPASPGTGLSYEQY
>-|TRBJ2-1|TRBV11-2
ASIWGASGNEQF
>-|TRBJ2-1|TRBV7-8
ASSLVVSGTDEQF
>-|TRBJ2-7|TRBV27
ASSSLAGGGNEQY
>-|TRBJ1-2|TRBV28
ASSLNRAYGYT
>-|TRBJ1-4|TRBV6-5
ATTNTEKLF
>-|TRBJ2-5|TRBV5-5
ASTYQETQY
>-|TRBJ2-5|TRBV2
ASRDDWAQY
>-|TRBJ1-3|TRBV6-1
ASSEEQGSGNTIY
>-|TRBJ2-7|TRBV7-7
ASSLSQGGEQY
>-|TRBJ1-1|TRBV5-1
ACREGVNTEAF
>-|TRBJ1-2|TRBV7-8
ASSSQVPYGYT
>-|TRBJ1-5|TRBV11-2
ASSRGLSGNQPQH
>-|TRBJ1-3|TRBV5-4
ASSLGTGTGNTIY
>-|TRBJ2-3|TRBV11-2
ASSLGGSGIGDTQY
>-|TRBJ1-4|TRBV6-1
ATMARALF
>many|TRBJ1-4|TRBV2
ASSVGEEEKLF
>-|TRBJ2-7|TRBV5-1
ASSLDRALHEQY
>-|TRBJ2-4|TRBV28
ASSKGTAREY
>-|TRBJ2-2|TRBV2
ASRELLNTGELF